Included here is one T cell receptor beta chain sequence, with context. The sample belongs to a study of technical replicates of blood from a handful of donors. Clones were read by immunoSEQ multiplex PCR, and TCRdb kept only the in-frame ones, dropping some. The repertoire holds about 58,000 clones, with about nine tenths as singletons. Germline-derived CDR1 and CDR2 are SGHRS and YFSETQ. With 0 bases clipped from V and 6 bases from J, the junction kept 7 bases outside the gene matches. The CDR3 totals 16 residues. The sequenced sample was PBMCs. The sequence derives from a human donor in good health. Some clones in this sample may be carry-over from other donors' samples. The chain recombines TRBV5-1 with TRBJ2-7, with 12 bases fitting TRBD2. DNA of the CDR3: TGCGCCAGCAGCTTGGATTCCGGGACTAGCGGGTCCGAGCAGTACTTC. Protein product: CASSLDSGTSGSEQYF.